This TCR beta chain was recovered during a study of cytomegalovirus exposure and HLA in healthy donors. This clone has more than one count but fewer than ten. Its antigen is undetermined. PCR employed 60 Vbeta and 13 Jbeta primers. The data were produced by immunoSEQ multiplex PCR, yet TCRdb's version contains in-frame clones alone and is incomplete. The sample lists under 200,000 clones, 75% to 80% occurring once. Study-wide results and limits: Highly shared variants forming one cluster were likely a sequencing artifact.

The CDR3 contains 15 residues. Germline assignment: CDR1 SGHDN and CDR2 FVKESK. V was shortened by 4 bases and J by 2 bases, with 15 bases between the two germline ends. The sequence was collected from a man aged 50 to 59 in good health and CMV-seropositive. The material sequenced was PBMCs. This chain links TRBV14 with TRBJ2-7; a weak D match, TRBD1 (7 bases). The CDR3 spells CASSLKPGGTYEQYV. The CDR3 DNA sequence: TGTGCCAGCAGCCTTAAACCAGGGGGGACCTACGAGCAGTACGTC.